This paragraph covers one T cell receptor (beta chain) sequence. The antigen is undetermined. The record originates from a study of cytomegalovirus exposure and HLA in healthy donors. Study-wide results and caveats: Accurate predictions that matched the HLA-A and HLA-B alleles of most subjects were reportedly made from TCR beta sequences.

PCR involved 60 Vbeta and 13 Jbeta primers. The repertoire was sequenced with immunoSEQ multiplex PCR; TCRdb's copy has only in-frame clones and lacks some. The table includes about 170,000 clones, roughly 84% detected once. Trimming removed 1 base at V and 0 bases at J, with 8 bases between. This CDR3 spans 15 amino acids. Germline CDR1 and CDR2: SGHRS and YFSETQ. The sequence was collected from a man between 18 and 35 years old in good health and CMV-seropositive. Specimen: PBMCs. The genes are TRBV5-1 and TRBJ1-3; D is perhaps TRBD1 (5 bases). In nucleotides, the CDR3 is TGCGCCAGCAGCTTGATCGGGGGCTCTGGAAACACCATATATTTT. Encoded protein: CASSLIGGSGNTIYF.